This T cell receptor (beta chain) stems from a study of naive and memory T cell subsets. In regard to this clonotype: The target antigen is unknown.

CD4+ T cell IFNgamma after overnight CMV lysate exposure gave donor CMV status. General study results and limits: A few larger clonotypes appeared in naive repertoires, especially CD8, possibly memory cells re-expressing CD45RA.

Two oligonucleotides, mixed equimolar, formed the beta constant-region primer covering TRBC1 and TRBC2. Nested alpha and beta constant-region primers with the SP2 primer drove four PCR rounds on ligated cDNA. TCRdb used MiXCR to reprocess the UMI-ligation and nested PCR reads, holding one entry per CDR3 protein. This sample has around 160,000 distinct CDR3 sequences, with about 23% found just once. V gave up 5 bases and J gave up 4 bases, with 9 bases separating them. This CDR3 has 13 amino acids. Per germline, CDR1 SEHNR and CDR2 FQNEAQ (reference sequence). This receptor was identified in a human donor in good health. The sequenced sample was naive CD4+ T cells from blood. The chain has TRBV7-9 and TRBJ2-1; possible D gene TRBD2, 5 bases. Written as DNA, the CDR3 is TGTGCCAGCAGCGGGAGAGGGTACAATGAGCAGTTCTTC. The encoded protein is CASSGRGYNEQFF.